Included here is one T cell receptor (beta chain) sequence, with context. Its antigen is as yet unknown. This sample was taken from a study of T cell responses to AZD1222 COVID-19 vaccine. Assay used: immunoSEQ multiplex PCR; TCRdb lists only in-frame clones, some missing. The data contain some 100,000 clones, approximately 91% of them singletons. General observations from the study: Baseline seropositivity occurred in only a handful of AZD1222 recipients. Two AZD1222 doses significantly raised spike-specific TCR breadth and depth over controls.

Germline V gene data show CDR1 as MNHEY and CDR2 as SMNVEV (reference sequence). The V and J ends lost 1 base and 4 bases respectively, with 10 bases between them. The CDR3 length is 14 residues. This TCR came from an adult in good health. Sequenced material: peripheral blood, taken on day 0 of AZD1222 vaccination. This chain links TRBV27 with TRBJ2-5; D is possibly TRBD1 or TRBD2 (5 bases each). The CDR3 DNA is TGTGCCAGCAGTTTATTGGGGGTGGGAGAGACCCAGTACTTC. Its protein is CASSLLGVGETQYF.